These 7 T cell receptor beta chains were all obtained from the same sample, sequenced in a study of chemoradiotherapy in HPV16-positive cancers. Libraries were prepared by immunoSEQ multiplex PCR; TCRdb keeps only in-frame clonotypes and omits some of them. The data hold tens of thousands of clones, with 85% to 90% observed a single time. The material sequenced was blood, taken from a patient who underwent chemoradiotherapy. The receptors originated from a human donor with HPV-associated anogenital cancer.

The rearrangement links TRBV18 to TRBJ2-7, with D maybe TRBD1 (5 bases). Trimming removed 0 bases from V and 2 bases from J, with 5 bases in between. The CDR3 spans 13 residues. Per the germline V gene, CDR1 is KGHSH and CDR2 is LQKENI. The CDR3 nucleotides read TGTGCCAGCTCACCACCGACAGCCTACGAGCAGTACTTC. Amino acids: CASSPPTAYEQYF.

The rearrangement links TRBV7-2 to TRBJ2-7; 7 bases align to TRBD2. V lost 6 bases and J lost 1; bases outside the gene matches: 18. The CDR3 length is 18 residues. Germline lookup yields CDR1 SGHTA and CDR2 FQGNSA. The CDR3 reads CASRTSSISGDYSYEQYF. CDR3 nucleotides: TGTGCCAGCAGGACGTCCTCCATCAGCGGGGATTATTCCTACGAGCAGTACTTC.

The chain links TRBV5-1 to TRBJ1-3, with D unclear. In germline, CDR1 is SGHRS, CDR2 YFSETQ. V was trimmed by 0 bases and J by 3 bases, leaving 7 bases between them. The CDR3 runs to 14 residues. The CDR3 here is CASSLAGFGNTIYF. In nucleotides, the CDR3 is TGCGCCAGCAGCTTGGCCGGGTTTGGAAACACCATATATTTT. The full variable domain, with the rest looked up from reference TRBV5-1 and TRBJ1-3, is KAGVTQTPRYLIKTRGQQVTLSCSPISGHRSVSWYQQTPGQGLQFLFEYFSETQRNKGNFPGRFSGRQFSNSRSEMNVSTLELGDSALYLCASSLAGFGNTIYFGEGSWLTVV.

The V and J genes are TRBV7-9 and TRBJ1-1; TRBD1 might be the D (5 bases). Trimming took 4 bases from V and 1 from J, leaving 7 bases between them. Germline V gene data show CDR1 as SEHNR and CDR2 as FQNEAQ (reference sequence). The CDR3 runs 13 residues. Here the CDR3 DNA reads TGTGCCAGCAGCTCAGGACAGAACACTGAAGCTTTCTTT. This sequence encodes CASSSGQNTEAFF.

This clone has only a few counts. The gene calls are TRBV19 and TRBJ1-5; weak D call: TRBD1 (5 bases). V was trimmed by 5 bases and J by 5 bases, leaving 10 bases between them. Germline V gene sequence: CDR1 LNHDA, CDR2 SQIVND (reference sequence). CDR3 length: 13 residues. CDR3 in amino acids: CASSAGIHQPQHF. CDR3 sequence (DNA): TGTGCCAGTAGTGCAGGGATCCATCAGCCCCAGCATTTT.

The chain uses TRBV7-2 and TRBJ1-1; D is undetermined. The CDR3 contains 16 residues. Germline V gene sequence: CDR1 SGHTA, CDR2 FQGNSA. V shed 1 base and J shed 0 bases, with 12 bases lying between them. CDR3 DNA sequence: TGTGCCAGCAGCTTAGAAAGTTTACAGCTGAACACTGAAGCTTTCTTT. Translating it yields CASSLESLQLNTEAFF.

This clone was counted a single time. CDR3 amino acids: CASSPNPGVGELFF. In DNA form, the CDR3 reads TGTGCCAGCAGCCCGAACCCGGGGGTTGGGGAGCTGTTTTTT. The chain is built from TRBV11-2 and TRBJ2-2; maybe TRBD2 (6 bases). The length of the CDR3 is 14 residues. Germline loops: CDR1 SGHAT, CDR2 FQNNGV. Trimming removed 5 bases at V and 8 bases at J, with 15 bases between.